The 18 T cell receptor beta chains below all came from one sample that was sequenced in a study of blood T cells in healthy people across ages. Primers used in a second PCR of roughly 7 to 12 cycles were a sample-barcoded 5' primer and a J-beta primer mix. In TCRdb, the 5' RACE reads were re-called with MiXCR into one record per CDR3 protein. The table lists over 1,300,000 distinct CDR3 sequences, approximately 59% of them singletons. The sequenced material came from blood. These receptors all stem from a man aged 18 to 30 in good health.

The rearrangement joins TRBV29-1 to TRBJ2-1; D is unclear. Deletions cut 7 bases from V and 0 bases from J, with 10 bases between. CDR3 length: 13 amino acids. Germline loops: CDR1 SQVTM, CDR2 ANQGSEA. As DNA, the CDR3 is TGCAGCGGAGACACCAGCTCCTACAATGAGCAGTTCTTC. Protein product: CSGDTSSYNEQFF.

The V call is TRBV12-3 or TRBV12-4, the J call TRBJ2-3; TRBD2 agrees at 9 bases. The CDR3 runs to 14 residues. V lost 7 bases and J lost 6; bases outside the gene matches: 8. The CDR3 is CASIQSGGPDTQYF. Written as DNA, the CDR3 is TGTGCCAGCATCCAGAGCGGGGGGCCCGATACGCAGTATTTT.

With regard to this clonotype: The junction departs from the called germline gene at one end, perhaps through a read error. This chain connects TRBV2 to TRBJ1-2; D gene unclear. Germline lookup yields CDR1 SNHLY and CDR2 FYNNEI. The CDR3 has 12 residues. CDR3: CASSGPVYGYIF. CDR3 DNA: TGTGCCAGCAGTGGGCCGGTTTATGGCTACATCTTC.

This sequence joins TRBV15 and TRBJ2-2; D is unclear. Germline V gives CDR1 LNHNV, CDR2 YYDKDF (reference sequence). Trimming removed 1 base from V and 1 base from J, with 4 bases in between. This CDR3 spans 14 amino acids. The CDR3 is CATSRGGNTGELFF. As DNA, the CDR3 is TGTGCCACCAGCAGAGGGGGGAACACCGGGGAGCTGTTTTTT.

CDR3 nucleotides: TGTGCCAGCAACGGAGAGGGGACTAGCTTTTTCAATGAGCAGTTCTTC. This encodes CASNGEGTSFFNEQFF. V usage is TRBV27 and J usage is TRBJ2-1, with 9 bases identical to TRBD2. CDR3 length: 16 amino acids. The V segment lost 7 bases and the J segment 6 bases; nucleotides outside the gene matches: 13. Germline CDR1 MNHEY, CDR2 SMNVEV (reference sequence).

The rearrangement uses TRBV20-1 and TRBJ2-5; 8 bases align to TRBD2. The CDR3 covers 14 residues. CDR1 is DFQATT and CDR2 is SNEGSKA in the germline V gene (reference sequence). CDR3 loop: CSTYVAGYQETQYF. CDR3 in DNA: TGCAGCACATACGTAGCGGGATACCAAGAGACCCAGTACTTC.

This clonotype was observed a few times. The chain employs TRBV6-2 or TRBV6-3 and TRBJ1-2; the D is unclear. The CDR3 sequence is 11 residues long. The V end lost 2 bases, the J end lost 4 bases, and 2 bases lay between the germline ends. CDR1 is MNHEY and CDR2 is SVGEGT in the germline V gene. The CDR3 DNA follows: TGTGCCAGCAGTTACCCCTATGGCTACACCTTC. Its protein is CASSYPYGYTF.

The chain combines TRBV29-1 with TRBJ2-1, with 11 positions matching TRBD2. Germline V gene sequence: CDR1 SQVTM, CDR2 ANQGSEA. CDR3 length: 16 residues. Trimming at V came to 3 bases and at J to 5 bases, leaving 9 bases not matched to a gene. The CDR3 region is CSVDGQLAGDHNEQFF. The DNA for the CDR3 is TGCAGCGTTGACGGGCAACTAGCGGGAGACCACAATGAGCAGTTCTTC.

This chain joins TRBV9 and TRBJ2-5; 9 bases map to TRBD2. V was clipped by 4 bases and J by 0 bases; unmatched bases: 10. Germline CDR1 SGDLS, CDR2 YYNGEE. This CDR3 contains 17 residues. The CDR3 reads CASSPDGLANHQETQYF. The CDR3 nucleotides are TGTGCCAGCAGCCCGGACGGACTAGCGAACCACCAAGAGACCCAGTACTTC.

The rearrangement joins TRBV3-1 to TRBJ1-5; D gene ambiguous. V was clipped by 0 bases and J by 7 bases, with 7 bases between them. Looked up from germline, CDR1 is LGHDT and CDR2 is YNNKEL (reference sequence). The CDR3 consists of 13 residues. The chain's CDR3 is CASSQDLHQPQHF. CDR3 nucleotides: TGTGCCAGCAGCCAAGACCTGCACCAGCCCCAGCATTTT. Full variable domain (rest looked up from reference TRBV3-1 and TRBJ1-5): DTAVSQTPKYLVTQMGNDKSIKCEQNLGHDTMYWYKQDSKKFLKIMFSYNNKELIINETVPNRFSPKSPDKAHLNLHINSLELGDSAVYFCASSQDLHQPQHFGDGTRLSIL.

In this sample, this clonotype turned up once. This chain joins TRBV6-5 and TRBJ2-7; D uncertain. V was cut by 6 bases and J by 5 bases, with 11 bases left in between. Germline lookup yields CDR1 MNHEY and CDR2 SVGAGI. The CDR3 consists of 12 residues. CDR3 region: CASRRKVDEQYF. For the CDR3, the DNA is TGTGCCAGCAGACGGAAAGTCGACGAGCAGTACTTC.

In its sample, this clonotype was seen a few times. The rearrangement links TRBV6-2 or TRBV6-3 to TRBJ2-7, with TRBD2 identical over 7 bases. The CDR3 runs to 12 residues. Germline CDR1 is MNHEY and CDR2 is SVGEGT. The J segment lost 4 bases and the V segment lost 5 bases, leaving 2 bases of the junction unmatched. CDR3 in amino acids: CASSNGGYEQYF. The CDR3 nucleotides are TGTGCCAGCAGTAACGGGGGGTACGAGCAGTACTTC.

V is TRBV6-2 or TRBV6-3 and J is TRBJ2-1; 7 nucleotides match TRBD1. Germline assignment: CDR1 MNHEY and CDR2 SVGEGT. With V trimmed by 2 bases and J by 4 bases, 8 bases remained unmatched. The CDR3 has 16 residues. CDR3 protein: CASSYTTGIRYNEQFF. The CDR3 coding sequence is TGTGCCAGCAGTTACACGACAGGGATAAGGTACAATGAGCAGTTCTTC.

This chain uses TRBV20-1 with TRBJ2-3, with D maybe TRBD1 (6 bases). The CDR3 covers 14 residues. CDR1 DFQATT and CDR2 SNEGSKA come from the germline V gene (reference sequence). Trimming took 8 bases from V and 2 from J, leaving 17 bases between them. Written as DNA, the CDR3 is TGCAGTACTCCGGACAGAGACTTCACAGATACGCAGTATTTT. The encoded protein is CSTPDRDFTDTQYF.

In DNA form, the CDR3 reads TGTGCCAGCACTTTTCCGGGCCACACAGATACGCAGTATTTT. Its protein is CASTFPGHTDTQYF. The chain couples TRBV6-2 or TRBV6-3 to TRBJ2-3; D ambiguous. The length of the CDR3 is 14 residues. Germline V gene lookup returns CDR1 MNHEY and CDR2 SVGEGT. Trimming removed 7 bases from V and 2 bases from J, with 13 bases in between.

V usage is TRBV7-6 and J usage is TRBJ2-1, with D perhaps TRBD1 (6 bases). The CDR3 covers 16 residues. Trimming shortened V by 0 bases and J by 4 bases, and 13 bases separated the two germline ends. The germline V gene encodes CDR1 SGHVS and CDR2 FNYEAQ. CDR3 coding DNA: TGTGCCAGCAGCTTAGCGGGCCAGGGGTCTTACAATGAGCAGTTCTTC. Protein product: CASSLAGQGSYNEQFF.

The chain joins TRBV5-6 to TRBJ2-3; perhaps TRBD1 as D (5 bases). The CDR3 is 15 residues long. Germline CDR1 is SGHDT and CDR2 is YYEEEE. V was cut by 1 base and J by 1 base, with 10 bases left in between. CDR3 protein: CASSLLGVGTDTQYF. The CDR3 DNA is TGTGCCAGCAGCTTGTTAGGGGTCGGCACAGATACGCAGTATTTT.

This chain connects TRBV4-1 to TRBJ2-1, with TRBD2 identical over 13 bases. Germline lookup yields CDR1 MGHRA and CDR2 YSYEKL. J lost 0 bases, V lost 11 bases, and 10 bases had no gene match. There are 17 residues in the CDR3. The CDR3 coding sequence is TGCGCCTGTCACGGGACTAGCGGGGTGAGCTCCTACAATGAGCAGTTCTTC. Residues: CACHGTSGVSSYNEQFF.